Listed below are T cell receptor beta chains from one sample, sequenced in a study of T-cell reconstitution after alpha-beta-depleted transplantation in children. TCRdb itself ran the PCR reads through MiXCR, one entry per CDR3 protein. The sample includes about 32,000 distinct CDR3 sequences, under 7.5% of them seen just once. Specimen: peripheral blood, collected 60 days after TCRalphabeta/CD19-depleted stem cell transplant. These receptors came from a child under two years old who had a stem cell transplant for acute myeloid leukemia, so the T cells may come from the graft donor. Each CDR3 is given without its conserved first and last residue. The order of the fields is V gene, D gene, CDR3 protein. D genes are given only for firm matches.

v_call: TRBV7-9
d_call: .
cdr3_aa: ASSRGQQPHNEQF

v_call: TRBV27
d_call: TRBD2
cdr3_aa: ASTESAGTSPYEQY

v_call: TRBV20-1
d_call: .
cdr3_aa: SARDVRYEQY

v_call: TRBV5-4
d_call: TRBD2
cdr3_aa: ASSLGLARDEQF

v_call: TRBV11-2
d_call: TRBD2
cdr3_aa: ASSLWTSGAYEQY

v_call: TRBV28
d_call: .
cdr3_aa: ASSWDTYEQY

v_call: TRBV5-5
d_call: .
cdr3_aa: ASSLAPGAEETQY

v_call: TRBV30
d_call: TRBD2
cdr3_aa: AWSVGGRPPQY

v_call: TRBV20-1
d_call: .
cdr3_aa: SAREDFSFYNEQF

v_call: TRBV9
d_call: .
cdr3_aa: ASSVSGNTGELF

v_call: TRBV7-9
d_call: TRBD2
cdr3_aa: ASSSGGGAGEQY

v_call: TRBV12-3/TRBV12-4
d_call: .
cdr3_aa: ASSLPPQGRGYT

v_call: TRBV28
d_call: TRBD1
cdr3_aa: ASSPAALRGTDNSPLH

v_call: TRBV6-5
d_call: .
cdr3_aa: ASSYSKGIGGNSPLH

v_call: TRBV7-9
d_call: .
cdr3_aa: ASSSDRIYEQY

v_call: TRBV29-1
d_call: .
cdr3_aa: SVDRADTQY

v_call: TRBV6-6
d_call: .
cdr3_aa: ASSYSILGELF

v_call: TRBV20-1
d_call: .
cdr3_aa: SARNRGLRTTNEKLF

v_call: TRBV27
d_call: .
cdr3_aa: ASSPQWGGNQPQH

v_call: TRBV7-7
d_call: .
cdr3_aa: ASSFNTGYEQY

v_call: TRBV29-1
d_call: .
cdr3_aa: SVEDRSSSYEQY

v_call: TRBV4-2
d_call: TRBD2
cdr3_aa: ASSRLAGGQDTQY

v_call: TRBV20-1
d_call: .
cdr3_aa: CSWGQAGPHYNEQF

v_call: TRBV7-9
d_call: .
cdr3_aa: ASSPSDIQY

v_call: TRBV19
d_call: .
cdr3_aa: ASSIAQNYEQY

v_call: TRBV7-9
d_call: .
cdr3_aa: ASTFRGREGATDTQY

v_call: TRBV5-1
d_call: TRBD1
cdr3_aa: ASSLFGTDNSYNEQF

v_call: TRBV7-9
d_call: .
cdr3_aa: ASSLLTGRQETQY

v_call: TRBV20-1
d_call: TRBD2
cdr3_aa: SASWTSGGNQETQY

v_call: TRBV9
d_call: TRBD2
cdr3_aa: ASSPRLAGPDTQY

v_call: TRBV29-1
d_call: .
cdr3_aa: SVHSSYNEQF

v_call: TRBV30
d_call: .
cdr3_aa: AWNRGGGQETQY

v_call: TRBV9
d_call: .
cdr3_aa: ASSPPRGARLDTGELF

v_call: TRBV28
d_call: .
cdr3_aa: ASSLEGNTEAF

v_call: TRBV10-2
d_call: .
cdr3_aa: ASIGTEQY

v_call: TRBV4-3
d_call: .
cdr3_aa: ASSKGQWETQY

v_call: TRBV20-1
d_call: .
cdr3_aa: SAREWQVYDDYT

v_call: TRBV7-2
d_call: .
cdr3_aa: ASSPFEGTPYEQY

v_call: TRBV28
d_call: TRBD1
cdr3_aa: ASSLRRTGADYGYT

v_call: TRBV20-1
d_call: TRBD1
cdr3_aa: SARDRAYYEQY

v_call: TRBV20-1
d_call: TRBD2
cdr3_aa: CARNLAGGPNNEQF

v_call: TRBV6-1
d_call: .
cdr3_aa: ASSEGSKGQPQH

v_call: TRBV20-1
d_call: TRBD2
cdr3_aa: SARDRTSGGTQY

v_call: TRBV20-1
d_call: .
cdr3_aa: SARENGPYEQY

v_call: TRBV5-1
d_call: TRBD2
cdr3_aa: ASSPLAGGPTDTQY

v_call: TRBV28
d_call: .
cdr3_aa: ASSLNLGRETQY

v_call: TRBV27
d_call: .
cdr3_aa: ASSFTIGDPGLYEQY

v_call: TRBV6-2/TRBV6-3
d_call: .
cdr3_aa: ASSPTRTSLNYGYT